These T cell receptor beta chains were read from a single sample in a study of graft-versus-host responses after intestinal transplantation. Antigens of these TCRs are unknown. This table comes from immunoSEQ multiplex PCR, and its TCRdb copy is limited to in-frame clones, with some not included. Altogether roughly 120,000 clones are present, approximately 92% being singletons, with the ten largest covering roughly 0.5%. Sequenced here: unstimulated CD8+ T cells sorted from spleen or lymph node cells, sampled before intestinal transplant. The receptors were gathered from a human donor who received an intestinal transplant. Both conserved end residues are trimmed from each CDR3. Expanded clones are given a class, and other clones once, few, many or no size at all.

ASTPTGTVPSEQY	NA	TRBV6-6	TRBJ2-7
ASSVGSRGGDIQY	NA	TRBV9	TRBJ2-4
ASRSGQKPYNEQF	NA	TRBV6-5	TRBJ2-1
ASSQDVWNEQF	NA	TRBV14	TRBJ2-1
ASSYSRTGGTEAF	NA	TRBV6-5	TRBJ1-1
ASSPPGLDEQY	NA	TRBV7-9	TRBJ2-7
ASSPEGGNTEAF	NA	TRBV9	TRBJ1-1
VVNQPQH	NA	TRBV5-5	TRBJ1-5
ASSPTPEAGGELF	NA	TRBV13	TRBJ2-2
ASSTDGTSGRHEQY	NA	TRBV9	TRBJ2-7
ASSLRTSGYEQY	NA	TRBV11-1	TRBJ2-7
ASSLRLAGGETQY	NA	TRBV11-1	TRBJ2-5
ASSLIGYEQY	few	TRBV6-5	TRBJ2-7
ASSLGLHTDTQY	NA	TRBV27	TRBJ2-3
ASSFIMERGQF	NA	TRBV19	TRBJ2-1
ASSKQGGNQPQH	NA	TRBV7-9	TRBJ1-5
AISEVIMNTEAF	NA	TRBV10-3	TRBJ1-1
ASSVATAGGKKNEQF	NA	TRBV9	TRBJ2-1
ASSEGTGAYEQY	NA	TRBV7-2	TRBJ2-7
ASRLETGLKVDEQY	NA	TRBV28	TRBJ2-7
ASSLTFTGELF	NA	TRBV7-6	TRBJ2-2
ASSYTGYEQY	NA	TRBV6-5	TRBJ2-7
ASSQGSGGGRTYNEQF	NA	TRBV4-2	TRBJ2-1
ATHPWGETQY	NA	TRBV2	TRBJ2-5
ASSVTGTPFEKLF	NA	TRBV9	TRBJ1-4
ASGWDQPQH	few	TRBV19	TRBJ1-5
ASSGDRDSDEQY	NA	TRBV9	TRBJ2-7
ASSYRVNEKLF	once	TRBV28	TRBJ1-4
ASSFRTPPDEQY	NA	TRBV5-1	TRBJ2-7
ASSEWGRSTEAF	NA	TRBV25-1	TRBJ1-1
ASRLPWGREGRPLGGYT	NA	TRBV12-2	TRBJ1-2
ASSIASTGLSNQPQH	NA	TRBV19	TRBJ1-5
ASSDGSHFVRSGPGQPQH	NA	TRBV2	TRBJ1-5
ASSLRTSSYNEQF	NA	TRBV14	TRBJ2-1
ASSPITGADTQY	NA	TRBV5-6	TRBJ2-3
SVLGETGELF	once	TRBV29-1	TRBJ2-2
ASTSKAGGVEQY	NA	TRBV25-1	TRBJ2-7
ASNLGREGITEAF	once	TRBV6-1	TRBJ1-1
AYLQGGNAEAF	NA	TRBV5-6	TRBJ1-1
ASRPPGTPSTDTQY	NA	TRBV27	TRBJ2-3
ASSQVRLRPPTNYGYT	NA	TRBV4-1	TRBJ1-2
ASIRRGVSYGYT	NA	TRBV28	TRBJ1-2
ASSATGLPSSYNEQF	NA	TRBV9	TRBJ2-1
ASSIGASSSYEQY	NA	TRBV19	TRBJ2-7
ASRRLAGVVETQY	NA	TRBV7-6	TRBJ2-5
ASSINVRGWNTEAF	few	TRBV19	TRBJ1-1
ASSHPTVALHNEQF	NA	TRBV4-1	TRBJ2-1
AALQDRESTGELF	NA	TRBV6-7	TRBJ2-2
AISGKQGSSYEQY	NA	TRBV10-3	TRBJ2-7
TSSQAVPGYT	NA	TRBV1	TRBJ1-2
ASRSSASGSSDEQY	NA	TRBV13	TRBJ2-7
ASSSGTSGKVLNEQF	once	TRBV13	TRBJ2-1
ASSLEQNNEQF	once	TRBV7-6	TRBJ2-1
ASREGPEQY	NA	TRBV27	TRBJ2-7
ASSRGVGSYNEQF	NA	TRBV7-2	TRBJ2-1
ASSFPGPGTASPRTEAF	NA	TRBV7-9	TRBJ1-1
ASGMGNSEQY	once	TRBV27	TRBJ2-7
ASSLPGYNGPYNEQF	NA	TRBV5-6	TRBJ2-1